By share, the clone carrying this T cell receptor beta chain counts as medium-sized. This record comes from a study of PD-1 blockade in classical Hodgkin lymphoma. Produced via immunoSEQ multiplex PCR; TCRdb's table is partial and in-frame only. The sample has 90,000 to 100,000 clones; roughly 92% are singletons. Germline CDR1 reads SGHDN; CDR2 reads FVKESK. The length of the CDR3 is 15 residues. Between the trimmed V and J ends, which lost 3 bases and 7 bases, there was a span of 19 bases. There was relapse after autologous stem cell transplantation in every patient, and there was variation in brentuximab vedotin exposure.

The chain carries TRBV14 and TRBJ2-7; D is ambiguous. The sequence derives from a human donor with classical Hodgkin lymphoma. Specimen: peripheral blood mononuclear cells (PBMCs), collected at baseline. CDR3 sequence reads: CASSQQHPTKWEQYF. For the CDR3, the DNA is TGTGCCAGCAGCCAGCAACACCCAACCAAGTGGGAGCAGTACTTC.